These 3 T cell receptor beta chains share one sample of origin, sequenced in a study of shared clonotypes between healthy human individuals. Profiling relied on immunoSEQ multiplex PCR, and the TCRdb table lists in-frame clones only, not all of them. The sample includes millions of clones, roughly 94% of them seen just once. Specimen: naive CD4+ T cells sorted from blood. Subset defined: CD45RA+ positively selected. These receptors were collected from a young man in good health.

The chain has TRBV21-1 and TRBJ1-2. TRBV21-1 is annotated as a pseudogene. The CDR3 is 16 residues long. The CDR3 is CASRFYGGRKIYGYTF. CDR3 sequence (DNA): TGTGCCAGCCGCTTTTATGGGGGGCGAAAGATTTATGGCTACACCTTC.

V and J are TRBV6-1 and TRBJ2-1; D possibly corresponds to TRBD2 (5 bases). Trimming left V 3 bases short and J 2 bases short, with 14 bases between. The CDR3 has 16 amino acids. From germline, CDR1 is MNHNS and CDR2 SASEGT. CDR3 amino acids: CASSDDGVYTYNEQFF. Here the CDR3 DNA reads TGTGCCAGCAGTGATGACGGGGTGTACACCTACAATGAGCAGTTCTTC.

The chain combines TRBV30 with TRBJ2-3, with D perhaps matching TRBD2 (6 bases). V dropped 0 bases and J dropped 7 bases, with 14 bases sitting between them. CDR1 and CDR2 from the germline V gene are GTSNPN and SVGIG (reference sequence). CDR3 length equals 14 residues. This CDR3 reads CAWSVRLESHTQYF. DNA for the CDR3: TGTGCCTGGAGTGTCCGACTAGAAAGTCATACGCAGTATTTT.